This T cell receptor beta chain emerged from a study of cytomegalovirus exposure and HLA in healthy donors. This clone showed up just a few times. V lost 5 bases and J 6 bases, leaving 11 bases between the germline ends. CDR3 size: 11 residues. Germline V CDR1 and CDR2: GTSNPN, SVGIG (reference sequence). In the PCR, 60 Vbeta and 13 Jbeta primers were used. The protocol was immunoSEQ multiplex PCR, while the TCRdb copy is restricted to in-frame clones and leaves out a portion. The sample contains about 120,000 clones, over 70% of which appear only once. The sequencing input was PBMCs. The clonotype comes from a man younger than 35 in good health and CMV-seropositive. V usage is TRBV30 and J usage is TRBJ2-7; possible D gene TRBD2, 6 bases. CDR3 nucleotides: TGTGCCTGGGGGGGAGGAGGCGAGCAGTACTTC. This translates into CAWGGGGEQYF.